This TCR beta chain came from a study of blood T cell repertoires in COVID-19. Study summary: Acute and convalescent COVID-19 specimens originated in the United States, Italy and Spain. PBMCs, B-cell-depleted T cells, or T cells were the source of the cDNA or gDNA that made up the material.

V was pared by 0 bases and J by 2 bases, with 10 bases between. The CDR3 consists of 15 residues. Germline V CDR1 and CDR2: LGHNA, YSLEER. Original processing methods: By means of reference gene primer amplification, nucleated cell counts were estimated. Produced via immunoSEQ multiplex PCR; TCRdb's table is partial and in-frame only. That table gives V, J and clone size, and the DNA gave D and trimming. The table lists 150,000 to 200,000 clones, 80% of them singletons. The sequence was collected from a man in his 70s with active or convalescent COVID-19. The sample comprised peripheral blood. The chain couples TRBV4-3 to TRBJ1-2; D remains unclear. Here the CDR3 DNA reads TGCGCCAGCAGCCAAGATAGAGGAGTGAACTATGGCTACACCTTC. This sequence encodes CASSQDRGVNYGYTF.